This T cell receptor beta chain was obtained from a study of radiotherapy plus CTLA-4 blockade in lung cancer. J gave up 1 base and V 5 bases, and 6 bases lay outside the gene matches. CDR1 SGHTA and CDR2 FQGNSA come from the germline V gene. The CDR3 loop spans 15 amino acids. The table came from immunoSEQ multiplex PCR; TCRdb's copy has only in-frame clones and leaves some out. The table has about 15,000 clones, around 70% seen once. The chain is built from TRBV7-2 and TRBJ1-1, with 8 bases lining up with TRBD1. This TCR derives from a human donor with non-small cell lung cancer whose response to radiotherapy plus ipilimumab could not be evaluated. The input for sequencing was peripheral blood, taken from a patient treated with radiotherapy plus ipilimumab. CDR3 nucleotide sequence: TGTGCCAGCAGCCCCTGGACAGGGCGGAACACTGAAGCTTTCTTT. Its protein is CASSPWTGRNTEAFF.